This is a list of T cell receptor beta chains from one sample in a study of cytomegalovirus exposure and HLA in healthy donors. Profiled with immunoSEQ multiplex PCR; TCRdb holds only in-frame clones, not every one. Of some 180,000 clones detected, under 9.5% appear once; the ten largest clones hold 1% to 1.5%. Sample: PBMCs. The receptors stem from a young woman in good health and CMV-seropositive. CDR3s leave out the opening cysteine and the closing phenylalanine or tryptophan. The order of the fields is V gene, J gene, CDR3 protein.

>TRBV7-2|TRBJ2-5
ASSPSRAGGSIGETQY
>TRBV19|TRBJ1-1
ASSIVRTEAF
>TRBV6-5|TRBJ2-4
ASGTGTGAKNIQY
>TRBV27|TRBJ2-7
ASYSGGSYEQY
>TRBV14|TRBJ2-7
ASSPQGVWYEQY
>TRBV30|TRBJ2-1
AWSTPGQGYNEQF
>TRBV2|TRBJ1-2
ASSADRGHRYT
>TRBV5-1|TRBJ2-7
ASSGESYEQY
>TRBV6-6|TRBJ1-1
ASSYVVNTEAF
>TRBV2|TRBJ1-1
ASRTGLNTEAF
>TRBV6-1|TRBJ2-2
ATSGGLAIAGELF
>TRBV10-3|TRBJ2-3
AISVRGEDTQY
>TRBV7-8|TRBJ1-5
ASSLISGGNQPQH
>TRBV20-1|TRBJ1-2
SARDFNGYT
>TRBV15|TRBJ1-5
ATSREGVSQPQH
>TRBV6-6|TRBJ2-1
ASRGSGTLAYNEQF
>TRBV27|TRBJ1-5
ASSLSGDSNQPQH
>TRBV6-4|TRBJ2-3
ASSRRRLRATDTQY
>TRBV5-4|TRBJ2-7
ASSTGTSGGYEQY
>TRBV2|TRBJ2-7
ASSAGTSGRGKY
>TRBV7-2|TRBJ2-7
ASSGHWGPLEQY
>TRBV2|TRBJ2-1
ASSRPPLAGDGKSSYNEQF
>TRBV5-1|-
ASSLEVAGDYEQY
>TRBV27|TRBJ1-4
ASSSLNEKLF
>TRBV7-9|TRBJ2-7
ASNRDRTGTSGRGEQY
>TRBV5-6|TRBJ2-7
ASSHGSPTYEQY
>TRBV28|TRBJ2-3
ASMKGGGGWGFTDTQY
>TRBV11-2|TRBJ1-2
ASSPPGTLPFYGYT
>TRBV15|TRBJ2-2
ATSRAAQTGELF
>TRBV5-1|TRBJ2-2
ASSSLAGGTGELF
>TRBV30|TRBJ2-1
AFSSASSYNEQF
>TRBV6-5|TRBJ1-6
ASSRQGSNSPLH
>TRBV5-6|TRBJ1-2
ASSLAADRNHPNYGYT
>TRBV2|TRBJ2-3
ASNLAGSVDTQY
>TRBV4-1|TRBJ1-1
ASARERDTEAF
>TRBV2|TRBJ2-2
ASSAQGTGELF
>TRBV30|TRBJ1-4
AGWWGGQGRREKLF
>TRBV30|TRBJ2-1
AWSGTFQF
>TRBV7-9|TRBJ1-1
ASSVGPIFEAF
>TRBV5-1|TRBJ1-1
ASSSARGNTEAF
>TRBV7-3|TRBJ2-7
ASSLRGGLSYEQY
>TRBV6-1|TRBJ1-5
ASLFFQGADQPQH
>TRBV2|TRBJ1-1
ASQDRVSEAF
>TRBV13|TRBJ2-5
ASSLLETQY
>TRBV13|TRBJ2-7
ASTKYGRKIEQY
>TRBV5-6|TRBJ2-2
ASSFKWEGPNTGELF
>TRBV5-1|TRBJ1-2
ASSPPWTGLNYGYT
>TRBV5-1|TRBJ2-7
ASSLAGASSYEQY
>TRBV5-1|TRBJ2-7
ASNEGDGYEQY
>TRBV18|TRBJ2-7
ASTRGQRPNSYEQY
>TRBV7-8|TRBJ1-4
ASSSLQGTNEKLF
>TRBV29-1|TRBJ2-1
SLGQGSYNEQF
>TRBV5-6|TRBJ2-7
ASPLLGLVEKEQY
>TRBV7-8|TRBJ2-7
ASRKTRHEQY
>TRBV30|TRBJ2-2
ACGTSGLNTGELF
>TRBV21-1|TRBJ2-3
ASSKSPDRVDTDTQY
>TRBV6-6|TRBJ1-6
ATSRQGSSNSPLH
>TRBV2|TRBJ2-5
ASRVTRTGGQETQY
>TRBV5-4|TRBJ2-7
ASSFDLAGGYEQY